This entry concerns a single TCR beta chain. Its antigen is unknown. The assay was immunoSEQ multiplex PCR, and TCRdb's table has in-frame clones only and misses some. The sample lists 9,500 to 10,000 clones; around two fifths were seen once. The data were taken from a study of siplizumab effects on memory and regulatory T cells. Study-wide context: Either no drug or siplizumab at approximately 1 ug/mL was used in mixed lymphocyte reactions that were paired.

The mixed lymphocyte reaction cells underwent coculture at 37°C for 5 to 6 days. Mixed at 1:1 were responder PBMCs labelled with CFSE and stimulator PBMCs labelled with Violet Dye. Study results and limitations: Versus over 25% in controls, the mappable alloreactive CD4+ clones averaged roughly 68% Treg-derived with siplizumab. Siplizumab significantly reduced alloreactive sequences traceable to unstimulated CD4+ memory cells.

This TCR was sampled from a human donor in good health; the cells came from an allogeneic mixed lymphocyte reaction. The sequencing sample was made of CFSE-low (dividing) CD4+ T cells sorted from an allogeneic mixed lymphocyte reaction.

The CDR3 region is CASSRGLDYEQYF. CDR3 nucleotide sequence: TGTGCCAGCAGTAGGGGACTAGACTACGAGCAGTACTTC. The V and J genes are TRBV2 and TRBJ2-7, with 8 bases lining up with TRBD2. Losses at the gene ends were 5 bases for V and 3 bases for J; bases not matched to a gene: 3. The CDR3 sequence is 13 residues long. Germline V gene data show CDR1 as SNHLY and CDR2 as FYNNEI.